Below are 9 T cell receptor beta chains sequenced from a single sample in a study of long-term antiretroviral therapy in people with HIV. At the survey level, the v3.0 immunoSEQ assay was run. Method: immunoSEQ multiplex PCR; TCRdb's copy keeps in-frame clones and lacks some. Of 35,000 or so clones listed, 70% to 90% are singletons. This specimen was unsorted PBMCs, taken 2.2 years after starting antiretroviral therapy. The receptors shown here come from a man between 18 and 29 years old with HIV.

This clone was detected only once. J is TRBJ2-3 and V is TRBV6-5; a possible D gene is TRBD2 (5 bases). Trimming removed 6 bases from V and 2 bases from J, with 15 bases in between. The length of the CDR3 is 15 residues. Germline CDR1 MNHEY, CDR2 SVGAGI. Here the CDR3 DNA reads TGTGCCAGCAGCTATACTAGAAGTAACACAGATACGCAGTATTTT. It encodes CASSYTRSNTDTQYF.

In nucleotides, the CDR3 is TGTGCCAGCAGTCCTTCGGGGCTTAATCAGCCCCAGCATTTT. Its protein is CASSPSGLNQPQHF. The chain links TRBV6-5 to TRBJ1-5; D might be TRBD1 (5 bases). This CDR3 is 14 amino acids long. The germline V and J ends were trimmed by 5 bases and 4 bases, with 12 bases remaining between them. Germline V gene data show CDR1 as MNHEY and CDR2 as SVGAGI.

This chain joins TRBV6-5 and TRBJ2-7; D is perhaps TRBD1 (5 bases). V lost 5 bases, J lost 1 base, and 9 bases lay in between. Per germline, CDR1 MNHEY and CDR2 SVGAGI. CDR3 length equals 13 residues. The chain's CDR3 is CASSPQGSYEQYF. CDR3 sequence (DNA): TGTGCCAGCAGTCCCCAGGGTTCCTACGAGCAGTACTTC.

The rearrangement links TRBV5-1 to TRBJ2-5; no clear D. The germline V and J ends were trimmed by 1 base and 1 base, with 11 bases remaining between them. The CDR3 runs to 15 residues. CDR1 SGHRS and CDR2 YFSETQ come from the germline V gene. This CDR3 reads CASSLLGRLQETQYF. CDR3 nucleotides: TGCGCCAGCAGCTTGCTGGGTAGACTCCAAGAGACCCAGTACTTC.

The chain has TRBV29-1 and TRBJ1-2; D uncertain. This CDR3 has 11 amino acids. Trimming removed 3 bases from V and 8 bases from J, with 10 bases in between. CDR1 and CDR2 (germline): SQVTM, ANQGSEA. This chain's CDR3 is CSVDDKSGYTF. The CDR3 bases are TGCAGCGTTGACGACAAATCCGGCTACACCTTC.

The chain uses TRBV7-9 and TRBJ2-7; D perhaps matches TRBD1 (5 bases). Germline lookup yields CDR1 SEHNR and CDR2 FQNEAQ (reference sequence). V was shortened by 7 bases and J by 1 base, with 8 bases between the two germline ends. The CDR3 totals 12 residues. The CDR3: CASTQGSYEQYF. In nucleotides, the CDR3 is TGTGCCAGCACCCAGGGTTCCTACGAGCAGTACTTC.

On this clone: One junction end disagrees with the germline gene, perhaps due to a read error. The chain recombines TRBV7-7 with TRBJ2-7; D unclear. Germline lookup yields CDR1 SSHAT and CDR2 FNYEAQ (reference sequence). CDR3 length: 18 residues. In nucleotides, the CDR3 is TGTGCTAGCAGCTTAGATCGGGCGGAGAAAGACTCAGCTACACAGCAGTACTTC. Residues: CASSLDRAEKDSATQQYF.

V and J are TRBV9 and TRBJ1-1; 12 bases agree with TRBD1. The V gene end was trimmed by 2 bases and the J gene end by 11 bases; junction bases not matched to a gene: 7. Per germline, CDR1 SGDLS and CDR2 YYNGEE. The CDR3 consists of 14 residues. The CDR3 bases are TGTGCCAGCAGCGTGGGACAGGGGGCAGGGGGGGCTTTCTTT. Protein: CASSVGQGAGGAFF.

This clone has a single count. The CDR3 sequence: CASSFYNEQFF. CDR3 coding DNA: TGTGCCAGCAGCTTCTACAATGAGCAGTTCTTC. V is TRBV9 and J is TRBJ2-1; D not resolved. Germline V gives CDR1 SGDLS, CDR2 YYNGEE. The germline V and J ends were trimmed by 4 bases and 3 bases, with 2 bases remaining between them. This CDR3 contains 11 residues.